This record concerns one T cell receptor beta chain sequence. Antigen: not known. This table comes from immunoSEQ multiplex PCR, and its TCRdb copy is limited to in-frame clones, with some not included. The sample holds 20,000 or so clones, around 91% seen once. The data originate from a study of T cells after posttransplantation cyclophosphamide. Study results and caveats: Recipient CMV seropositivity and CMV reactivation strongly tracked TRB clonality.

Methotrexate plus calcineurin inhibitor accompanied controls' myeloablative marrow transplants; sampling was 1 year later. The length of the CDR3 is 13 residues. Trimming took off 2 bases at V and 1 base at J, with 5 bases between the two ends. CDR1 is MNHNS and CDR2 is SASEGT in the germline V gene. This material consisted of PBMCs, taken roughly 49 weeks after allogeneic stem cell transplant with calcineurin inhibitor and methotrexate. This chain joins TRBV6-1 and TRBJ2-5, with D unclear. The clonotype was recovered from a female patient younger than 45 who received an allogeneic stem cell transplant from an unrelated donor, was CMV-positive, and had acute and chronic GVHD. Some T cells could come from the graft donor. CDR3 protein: CASSEPFQETQYF. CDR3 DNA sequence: TGTGCCAGCAGTGAACCCTTCCAAGAGACCCAGTACTTC.